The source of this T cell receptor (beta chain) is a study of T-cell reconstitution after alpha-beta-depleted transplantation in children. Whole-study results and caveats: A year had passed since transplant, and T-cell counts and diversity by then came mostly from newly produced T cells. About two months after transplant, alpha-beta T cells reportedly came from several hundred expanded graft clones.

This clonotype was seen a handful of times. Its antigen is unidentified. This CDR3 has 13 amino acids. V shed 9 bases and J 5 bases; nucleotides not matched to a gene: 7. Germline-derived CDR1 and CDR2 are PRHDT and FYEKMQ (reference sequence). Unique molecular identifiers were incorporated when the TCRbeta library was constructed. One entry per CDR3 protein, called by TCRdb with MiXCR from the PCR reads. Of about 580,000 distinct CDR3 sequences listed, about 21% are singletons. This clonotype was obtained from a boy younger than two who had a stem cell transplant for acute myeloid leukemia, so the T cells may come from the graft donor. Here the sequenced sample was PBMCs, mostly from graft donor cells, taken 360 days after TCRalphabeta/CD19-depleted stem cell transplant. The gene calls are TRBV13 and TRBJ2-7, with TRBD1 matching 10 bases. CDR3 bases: TGTGCCAGAATGACAGGGGGCGCAGACGAGCAGTACGTC. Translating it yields CARMTGGADEQYV.